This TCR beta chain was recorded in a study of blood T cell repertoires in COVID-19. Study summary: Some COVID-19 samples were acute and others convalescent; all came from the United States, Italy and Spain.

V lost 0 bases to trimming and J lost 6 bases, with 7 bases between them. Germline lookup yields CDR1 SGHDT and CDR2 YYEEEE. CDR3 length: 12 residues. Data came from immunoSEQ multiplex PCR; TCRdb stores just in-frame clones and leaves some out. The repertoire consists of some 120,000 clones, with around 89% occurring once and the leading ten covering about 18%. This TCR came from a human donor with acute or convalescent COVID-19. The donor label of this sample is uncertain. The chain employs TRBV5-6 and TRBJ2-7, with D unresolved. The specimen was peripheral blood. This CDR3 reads CASSLGPGEQYF. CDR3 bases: TGTGCCAGCAGCTTGGGGCCGGGCGAGCAGTACTTC.